The rows below give T cell receptor beta chains drawn from one sample of a study of chemoradiotherapy in HPV16-positive cancers. Sequenced by immunoSEQ multiplex PCR; TCRdb stores in-frame clones only, minus some. The data contain 65,000 to 80,000 clones, approximately 91% of them seen just once; the ten biggest clones take up over 4%. Sequencing used blood, obtained from a patient who underwent chemoradiotherapy. All receptors come from a human donor with HPV-associated anogenital cancer. Each CDR3 is given with its conserved first and last residue.

>TRBV7-2|TRBJ1-2
CASSRTGGDLYGYTF
>TRBV19|TRBJ2-7
CASSIVAGAYEQYF
>TRBV19|TRBJ2-7
CASSTQTAVGEQYF
>TRBV5-1|TRBJ1-2
CASSLAVGRDYGYTF
>TRBV11-2|TRBJ1-4
CASSLWYGGNEKLFF
>TRBV6-1|TRBJ1-5
CASTWTGPNQPQHF
>TRBV30|TRBJ1-2
CAWWDRGHGYTF
>TRBV11-2|TRBJ2-5
CASSRDLGGETQYF
>TRBV6-1|TRBJ2-7
CASGLGPYEQYF
>TRBV30|TRBJ1-5
CAWSPRGDQPQHF
>TRBV19|TRBJ2-7
CASRQMGGLLYEQYF
>TRBV11-3|TRBJ2-3
CASSLEGARGTDTQYF
>TRBV11-1|TRBJ1-5
CASSPRGLGQPQHF
>TRBV5-3|TRBJ2-3
CASSSEGGAGDTQYF
>TRBV5-8|TRBJ1-6
CASSLRGTYNSPLHF
>TRBV5-1|TRBJ1-1
CASRSEVEAFF
>TRBV7-9|TRBJ2-7
CASSLGGFPTKQYF
>TRBV13|TRBJ2-7
CASSLGGWSAHEQYF
>TRBV11-3|TRBJ2-1
CASSLGGYREDEQFF
>TRBV6-5|TRBJ1-2
CASSYSSRDYGYTF
>TRBV5-1|TRBJ1-2
CASSLVGAEYYGYTF
>TRBV5-5|TRBJ2-1
CASSFTGGGNEQFF
>TRBV7-8|TRBJ2-7
CASSATGPTYEQYF
>TRBV18|TRBJ2-3
CASSESGGRAPQYF
>TRBV10-2|TRBJ1-1
CASKFHVTGGENTEAFF
>TRBV7-3|TRBJ2-1
CASSLGGGSYNEQFF
>TRBV16|TRBJ2-6
CASTLVRANVLTF
>TRBV6-5|TRBJ1-6
CASSSAGQLRRSPLHF
>TRBV11-2|TRBJ2-1
CASSPRTSGQSYNEQFF
>TRBV6-5|TRBJ1-1
CASSLQVNTEAFF
>TRBV21-1|TRBJ1-5
CASSSISRRGPREHQPQHF
>TRBV6-4|TRBJ2-7
CASSDFTSGSSEQYF
>TRBV4-1|TRBJ2-3
CASSRLAGGTDTQYF
>TRBV7-3|TRBJ2-1
CASSEGRVGNEQFF
>TRBV5-1|TRBJ1-2
CASSLDRGSYGYTF
>TRBV11-3|TRBJ2-2
CASSPIGAGENTGELFF
>TRBV7-2|TRBJ1-2
CASSPAPGTGASGYGYTF
>TRBV19|TRBJ1-6
CASSIQDTSGNSPLHF
>TRBV6-5|TRBJ2-3
CAIRGGAADTQYF
>TRBV6-5|TRBJ1-2
CASSYGGQGDYGYTF
>TRBV4-2|TRBJ2-1
CASSQDGDRVNEQFF
>TRBV4-2|TRBJ2-1
CASSQARDSPYNEQFF
>TRBV4-1|TRBJ2-5
CASSLSSQETQYF
>TRBV28|TRBJ1-2
CASSFGGNYGYTF
>TRBV9|TRBJ2-5
CASSATNRQETQYF
>TRBV18|TRBJ1-1
CASSETGKGKTEAFF
>TRBV6-5|TRBJ2-5
CASSYSIQETQYF
>TRBV19|TRBJ2-6
CASSKGGQDSGANVLTF
>TRBV13|TRBJ2-7
CASSTRQGPYEQYF
>TRBV11-3|TRBJ1-1
CASSPGSNTEAFF
>TRBV4-1|TRBJ2-2
CASSQAAGGLGTGELFF
>TRBV5-6|TRBJ2-2
CASSRQGGPGELFF